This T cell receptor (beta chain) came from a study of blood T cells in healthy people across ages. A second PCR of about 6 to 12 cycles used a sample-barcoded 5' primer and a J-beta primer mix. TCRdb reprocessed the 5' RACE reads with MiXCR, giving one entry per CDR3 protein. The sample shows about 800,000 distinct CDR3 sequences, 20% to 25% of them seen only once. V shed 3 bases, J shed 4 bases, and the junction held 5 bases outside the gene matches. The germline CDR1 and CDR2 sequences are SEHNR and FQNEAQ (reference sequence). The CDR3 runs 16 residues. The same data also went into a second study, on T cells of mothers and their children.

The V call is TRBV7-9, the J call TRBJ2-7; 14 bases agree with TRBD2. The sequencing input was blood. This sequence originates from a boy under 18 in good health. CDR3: CASSFGTSGGHYEQYF. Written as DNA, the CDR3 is TGTGCCAGCAGCTTCGGGACTAGCGGGGGACATTACGAGCAGTACTTC.